A selection of T cell receptor beta chains follows, all from one sample in a study of blood T cell repertoires in COVID-19. Sequencing used immunoSEQ multiplex PCR; TCRdb keeps in-frame clones, though not all of them. The sample comprises about 280,000 clones, about four fifths of which are singletons, and 5% rests with the top ten. The source material was PBMCs or T cells enriched from blood (not recorded which). These receptors were obtained from a man between 40 and 49 years old who had been exposed to COVID-19. Both conserved end residues are part of each CDR3. D genes are given only for firm matches. For some rows the clone size is stated as once, few or many, or as a class when expanded; others skip it.

v_gene	abundance	d_gene	j_gene	CDR3nt	CDR3aa
TRBV6-6	many	-	TRBJ2-4	TGTGCCAGCAGTCCCACCATGGTAGCGGCTGCCAAAAACATTCAGTACTTC	CASSPTMVAAAKNIQYF
TRBV7-9	-	-	TRBJ2-5	TGTGCCAGCCGGAGGTTGGAGACCCAGTACTTC	CASRRLETQYF
TRBV10-3	-	TRBD2	TRBJ2-1	TGTGCCATCACGGCTAGCGGGAGGAACAATGAGCAGTTCTTC	CAITASGRNNEQFF
TRBV29-1	-	TRBD1	TRBJ1-5	TGCAGCGTTGGGACAGGCTATAGCAATCAGCCCCAGCATTTT	CSVGTGYSNQPQHF
TRBV24-1	-	TRBD1	TRBJ2-5	TGTGCCACCAGTGACCCGGACAGGGTAGAAGAGACCCAGTACTTC	CATSDPDRVEETQYF
TRBV5-1	many	TRBD2	TRBJ2-5	TGCGCCAGCAGCTCGGCGGTTCTAGCGGGAAGGGCGTTGGAGACCCAGTACTTC	CASSSAVLAGRALETQYF
TRBV19	-	TRBD1	TRBJ1-4	TGTGCCAGTAGACCCACAGGGGGAAATGAAAAACTGTTTTTT	CASRPTGGNEKLFF
TRBV5-1	-	TRBD1	TRBJ2-2	TGCGCCAGCAGCTTGTCGTACAGGGGGGCCGGGGAGCTGTTTTTT	CASSLSYRGAGELFF
TRBV7-9	-	TRBD2	TRBJ2-7	TGTGCCAGCAGCCGGGGGGACTGGACTAGGCAGTACTTC	CASSRGDWTRQYF
TRBV5-1	-	TRBD2	TRBJ2-5	TGCGCCAGCAGCTCCGCCCCGGGACTAGCGGGAGTAGAGACCCAGTACTTC	CASSSAPGLAGVETQYF
TRBV10-2	-	-	TRBJ2-7	TGCGCCAGCAGAACAGGGACGGGGACCTACGAGCAGTACTTC	CASRTGTGTYEQYF
TRBV7-2	-	-	TRBJ1-2	TGTGCCAGCAGGGAGGACGGAGCTAACTATGGCTACACCTTC	CASREDGANYGYTF
TRBV7-9	-	-	TRBJ2-3	TGTGCCAGCAGCTTCCTCACGGGACAGCAGTATTTT	CASSFLTGQQYF
TRBV18	once	TRBD2	TRBJ2-1	TGTGCCAGCTCCCCCGGGACTAGCGGGAGAGCTCTACGAGGGAGAGAGCAGTTCTTC	CASSPGTSGRALRGREQFF
TRBV9	-	-	TRBJ2-3	TGTGCCAGCAGCGTAAACCCCCCTTTAGCGTCCATCACAGATACGCAGTATTTT	CASSVNPPLASITDTQYF
TRBV11-3	-	-	TRBJ2-7	TGTGCCAGCATGGTGGGGGGTAGTCACGAGCAGTACTTC	CASMVGGSHEQYF
TRBV9	once	-	TRBJ2-1	TGTGCCAGCAGCGTACCCTTCCAGGACAATGAGCAGTTCTTC	CASSVPFQDNEQFF
TRBV24-1	-	-	TRBJ2-2	TGTGCCACCAGTCACGGGAGAATGGGAAACACCGGGGAGCTGTTTTTT	CATSHGRMGNTGELFF
TRBV11-2	-	-	TRBJ1-2	TGTGCCAGCAGCTTAACCGACACTCAGAACTATGGCTACACCTTC	CASSLTDTQNYGYTF
TRBV6-5	-	-	TRBJ1-3	TGTGCCAGCAGGGGCTGGACAGTGTCTGGAAACACCATATATTTT	CASRGWTVSGNTIYF
TRBV2	-	TRBD1	TRBJ2-2	TGTGCCAGCGGGACAGGGGTCACCGGGGAGCTGTTTTTT	CASGTGVTGELFF
TRBV5-6	-	-	TRBJ1-2	TGTGCCAGCAGCTTGAACATCGGGGTCCGGTATGGCTACACCTTC	CASSLNIGVRYGYTF
TRBV4-2	-	TRBD2	TRBJ2-1	TGTGCCAGCAGCCAAGGACTAGCGGGAGGAAACTACAATGAGCAGTTCTTC	CASSQGLAGGNYNEQFF
TRBV2	-	-	TRBJ1-5	TGTGCCAGCAGGACAGTGTCTAGCAATCAGCCCCAGCATTTT	CASRTVSSNQPQHF
TRBV4-1	-	-	TRBJ1-5	TGCGCCAGCAGCCAAATAACAGATAGCAATCAGCCCCAGCATTTT	CASSQITDSNQPQHF
TRBV4-1	-	TRBD1	TRBJ1-2	TGCGCCAGCAGCCAAGGGGGGCAGGGGGCAGCTAACTATGGCTACACCTTC	CASSQGGQGAANYGYTF
TRBV7-9	-	TRBD1	TRBJ1-2	TGTGCCAGCAGCAGACAGGGGTCGGGCGGCTACACCTTC	CASSRQGSGGYTF
TRBV25-1	once	TRBD2	TRBJ2-4	TGTGCCAGCAGGGGAGGGAACCGGGGGAACATTCAGTACTTC	CASRGGNRGNIQYF
TRBV3-1/TRBV3-2	-	-	TRBJ1-3	TGTGCCAGCAGCCCTCCTCTCATGGGGGGTGGAAACACCATATATTTT	CASSPPLMGGGNTIYF
TRBV21-1	-	-	TRBJ2-7	TGTGCCAGCAGCACTACCGGACTAGCGGGAGCAAGCAGCTACGAGCAGTACTTC	CASSTTGLAGASSYEQYF
TRBV5-6	few	-	TRBJ2-7	TGTGCCAGCAGCTTGGCCGGTCGTAGTTCCGAGCAGTACTTC	CASSLAGRSSEQYF
TRBV5-6	-	-	TRBJ2-2	TGTGCCAGCAGCGTGACAGCCGGGGAGCTGTTTTTT	CASSVTAGELFF
TRBV28	once	TRBD2	TRBJ2-3	TGTGCCAGCAGTTCCTACCTAGCGGGGTCAAACACAGATACGCAGTATTTT	CASSSYLAGSNTDTQYF
TRBV18	-	-	TRBJ1-5	TGTGCCAGCTCAGCGACAGGAGTCGCAAGCAATCAGCCCCAGCATTTT	CASSATGVASNQPQHF
TRBV15	once	-	TRBJ2-7	TGTGCCACCAGCAAGGGGGTCCGGGAGCAGTACTTC	CATSKGVREQYF
TRBV4-2	-	-	TRBJ1-5	TGTGCCAGCAGCCAAGATATCGCCGGGATGAGCAATCAGCCCCAGCATTTT	CASSQDIAGMSNQPQHF
TRBV19	-	TRBD1	TRBJ2-5	TGTGCCAGTCTTAGGACAGGGGAAGAGACCCAGTACTTC	CASLRTGEETQYF
TRBV11-3	-	-	TRBJ2-1	TGTGCCAGCAGACCAGCGTCCAGGGTAGAGCAGTTCTTC	CASRPASRVEQFF
TRBV2	few	TRBD2	TRBJ2-7	TGTGCCAGCAGTAGCGGGAAACATAGGTACTTC	CASSSGKHRYF
TRBV11-2	-	-	TRBJ2-2	TGTGCCAGCAGCCCCCTTGTTCGGACCGGGGAGCTGTTTTTT	CASSPLVRTGELFF
TRBV30	-	TRBD1	TRBJ1-2	TGTGCCTGGAGGGACAGGGGGCCCTATGGCTACACCTTC	CAWRDRGPYGYTF
TRBV13	-	TRBD2	TRBJ2-3	TGTGCCAGCAGCTTAGCCCTAGCGGGAGGGGCAGATACGCAGTATTTT	CASSLALAGGADTQYF
TRBV6-2/TRBV6-3	-	-	TRBJ2-1	TGTGCCAGCAGTTTACTATCCCCACTTGAGCAGTTCTTC	CASSLLSPLEQFF
TRBV7-9	few	-	TRBJ1-6	TGTGCCAGCAGCCCTTCGGGAGGTCCTGCTAATTCACCCCTCCACTTT	CASSPSGGPANSPLHF
TRBV3-1/TRBV3-2	-	-	TRBJ1-6	TGTGCCAGCAGCAACCGGGACACGAATTCACCCCTCCACTTT	CASSNRDTNSPLHF
TRBV29-1	-	TRBD1	TRBJ2-7	TGCAGCGTGTCCCCCTCAGGGACAGGATGGCAGTACTTC	CSVSPSGTGWQYF
TRBV6-5	-	-	TRBJ1-2	TGTGCCAGCAGTTCGGCGGGCCTTAGGAACTATGGCTACACCTTC	CASSSAGLRNYGYTF
TRBV6-4	-	TRBD2	TRBJ2-3	TGTGCCAGCAGTAATCAGCGGGAGGGCCCACCAGATACGCAGTATTTT	CASSNQREGPPDTQYF
TRBV24-1	-	-	TRBJ1-2	TGTGCCACCAGTATCTCAGGGATAGGGTATGGCTACACCTTC	CATSISGIGYGYTF
TRBV11-3	-	-	TRBJ1-1	TGTGCCAGCAGCTTAAGGGAGGGGGGAGCCGAAGCTTTCTTT	CASSLREGGAEAFF